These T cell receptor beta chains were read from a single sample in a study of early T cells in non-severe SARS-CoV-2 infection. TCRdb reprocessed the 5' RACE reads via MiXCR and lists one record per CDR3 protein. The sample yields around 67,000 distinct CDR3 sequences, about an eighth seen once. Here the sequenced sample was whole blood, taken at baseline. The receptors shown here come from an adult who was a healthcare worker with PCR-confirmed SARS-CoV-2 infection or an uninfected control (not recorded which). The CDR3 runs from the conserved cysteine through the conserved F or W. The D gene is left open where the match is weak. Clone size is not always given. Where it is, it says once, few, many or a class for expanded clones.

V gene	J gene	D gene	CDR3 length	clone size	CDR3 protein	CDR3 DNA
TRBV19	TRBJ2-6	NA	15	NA	CASTEGRSGANVLTF	TGTGCCAGTACCGAGGGGAGGTCTGGGGCCAACGTCCTGACTTTC
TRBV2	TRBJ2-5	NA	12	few	CASSVNEETQYF	TGTGCCAGCAGTGTGAATGAAGAGACCCAGTACTTC
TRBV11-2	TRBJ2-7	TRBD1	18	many	CASSMSHTSGTASYEQYF	TGTGCCAGCAGCATGAGCCATACCTCCGGGACAGCCTCCTACGAGCAGTACTTC
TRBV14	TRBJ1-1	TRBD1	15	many	CASSLRTGKKTEAFF	TGTGCCAGCAGCCTCAGGACAGGGAAGAAAACTGAAGCTTTCTTT
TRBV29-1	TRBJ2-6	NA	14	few	CSVGAPGGANVLTF	TGCAGCGTTGGCGCCCCTGGGGGGGCCAACGTCCTGACTTTC
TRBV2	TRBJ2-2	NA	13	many	CASNRGDTGELFF	TGTGCCAGCAATAGGGGCGACACCGGGGAGCTGTTTTTT
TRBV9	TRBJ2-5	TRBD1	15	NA	CASSTRTGVRETQYF	TGTGCCAGCAGCACCCGTACAGGGGTTCGGGAGACCCAGTACTTC
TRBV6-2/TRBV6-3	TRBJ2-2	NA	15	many	CASADYRVYTGELFF	TGTGCCAGCGCAGACTACAGGGTCTACACCGGGGAGCTGTTTTTT
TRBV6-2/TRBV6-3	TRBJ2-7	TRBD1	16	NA	CASSSLDRARSYEQYF	TGTGCCAGCAGCTCGCTTGACAGGGCACGCTCCTACGAGCAGTACTTC
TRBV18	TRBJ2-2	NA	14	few	CASSRGQNTGELFF	TGTGCCAGCTCTCGGGGACAGAACACCGGGGAGCTGTTTTTT
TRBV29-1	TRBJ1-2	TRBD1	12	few	CSARDSNYGYTF	TGCAGCGCGAGGGACAGCAACTATGGCTACACCTTC
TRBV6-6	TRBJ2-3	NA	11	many	CTVGNTDTQYF	TGTACGGTCGGGAACACAGATACGCAGTATTTT
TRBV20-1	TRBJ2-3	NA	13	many	CSAGPTNTDTQYF	TGCAGTGCCGGGCCTACGAACACAGATACGCAGTATTTT
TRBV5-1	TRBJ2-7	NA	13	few	CASSGVADYEQYF	TGCGCCAGCAGCGGGGTTGCGGACTACGAGCAGTACTTC
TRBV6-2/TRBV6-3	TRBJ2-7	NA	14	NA	CASSYSRISYEQYF	TGTGCCAGCAGTTATAGCAGGATCTCCTACGAGCAGTACTTC
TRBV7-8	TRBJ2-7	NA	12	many	CASSLRRYEQYF	TGTGCCAGCAGCTTAAGAAGGTACGAGCAGTACTTC
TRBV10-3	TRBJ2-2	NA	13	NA	CAIRTELTGELFF	TGTGCCATCAGGACAGAGCTCACCGGGGAGCTGTTTTTT
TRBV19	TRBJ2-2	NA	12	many	CASSPYTGELSF	TGTGCCAGTAGTCCGTACACCGGGGAGCTGTCTTTT
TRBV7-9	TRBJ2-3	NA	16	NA	CASSLVSGVGTDTQYF	TGTGCCAGCAGCTTAGTGTCGGGAGTGGGGACAGATACGCAGTATTTT
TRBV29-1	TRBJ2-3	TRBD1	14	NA	CSVCLGTVKDTQYF	TGCAGCGTATGCCTAGGGACAGTTAAAGATACGCAGTATTTT
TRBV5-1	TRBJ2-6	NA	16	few	CASSLYRGTGANVLTF	TGCGCCAGCAGCCTTTATAGGGGAACTGGGGCCAACGTCCTGACTTTC
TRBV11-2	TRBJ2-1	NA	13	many	CASSLGGEDEQFF	TGTGCCAGCAGCTTAGGCGGTGAGGATGAGCAGTTCTTC
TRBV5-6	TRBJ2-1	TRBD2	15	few	CASSLVTSGYNEQFF	TGTGCCAGCAGCTTGGTGACTAGCGGGTACAATGAGCAGTTCTTC
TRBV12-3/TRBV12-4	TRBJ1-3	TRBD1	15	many	CASRSGTGSGNTIYF	TGTGCCAGCAGAAGCGGGACAGGGTCTGGAAACACCATATATTTT
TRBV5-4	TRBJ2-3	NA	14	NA	CASSKDPGTDTQYF	TGTGCCAGCAGCAAGGATCCGGGCACAGATACGCAGTATTTT
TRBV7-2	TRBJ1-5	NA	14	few	CASSFRGLSQPQHF	TGTGCCAGCAGCTTCAGGGGTTTATCACAGCCCCAGCATTTT
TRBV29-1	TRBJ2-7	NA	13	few	CSVKQGLSYEQYF	TGCAGCGTGAAACAGGGTCTCTCCTACGAGCAGTACTTC
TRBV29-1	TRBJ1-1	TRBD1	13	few	CSVRTGINTEAFF	TGCAGCGTGCGGACAGGGATAAACACTGAAGCTTTCTTT
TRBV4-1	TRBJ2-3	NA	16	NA	CASRNRLQSSTDTQYF	TGCGCCAGCAGAAACAGGCTACAATCGAGCACAGATACGCAGTATTTT
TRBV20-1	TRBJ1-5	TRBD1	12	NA	CSATGGNQPQHF	TGCAGTGCGACAGGGGGCAATCAGCCCCAGCATTTT
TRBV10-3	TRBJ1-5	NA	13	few	CAISGTDNQPQHF	TGTGCCATCAGTGGTACGGATAATCAGCCCCAGCATTTT
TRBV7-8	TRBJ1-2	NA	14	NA	CASSQRTETYGYTF	TGTGCCAGCAGCCAACGGACAGAGACCTATGGCTACACCTTC
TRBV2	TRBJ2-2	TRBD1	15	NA	CASSQGTGSAGELFF	TGTGCCAGCAGTCAAGGGACAGGGTCGGCCGGGGAGCTGTTTTTT
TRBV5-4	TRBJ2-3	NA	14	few	CASSLEQSTDTQYF	TGTGCCAGCAGCTTGGAGCAGAGCACAGATACGCAGTATTTT
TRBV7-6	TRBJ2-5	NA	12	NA	CASSLVQETQYF	TGTGCCAGCAGCTTAGTGCAAGAGACCCAGTACTTC
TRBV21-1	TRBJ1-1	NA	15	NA	CASNLNPGGDNGLFF	TGTGCCAGCAACTTAAACCCGGGGGGGGACAACGGGCTTTTCTTT
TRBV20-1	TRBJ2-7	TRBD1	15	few	CSANKAGTGTYEQYF	TGCAGTGCTAACAAAGCCGGGACAGGGACTTACGAGCAGTACTTC